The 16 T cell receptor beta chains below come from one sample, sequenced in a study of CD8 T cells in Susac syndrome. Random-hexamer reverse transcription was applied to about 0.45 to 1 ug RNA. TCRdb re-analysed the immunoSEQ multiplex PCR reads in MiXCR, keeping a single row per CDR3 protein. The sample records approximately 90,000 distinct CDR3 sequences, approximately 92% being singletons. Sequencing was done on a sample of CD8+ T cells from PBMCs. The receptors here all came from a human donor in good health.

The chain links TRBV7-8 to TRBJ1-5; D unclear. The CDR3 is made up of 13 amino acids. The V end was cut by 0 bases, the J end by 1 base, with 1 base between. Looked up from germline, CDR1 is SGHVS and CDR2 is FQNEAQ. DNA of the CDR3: TGTGCCAGCAGCTTAGCAAGCAATCAGCCCCAGCATTTT. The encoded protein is CASSLASNQPQHF.

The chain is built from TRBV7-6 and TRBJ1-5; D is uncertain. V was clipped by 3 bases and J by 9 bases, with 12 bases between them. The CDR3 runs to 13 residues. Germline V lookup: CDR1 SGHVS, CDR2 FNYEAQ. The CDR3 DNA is TGTGCCAGCAGCTTCGCCTCGGGTGGGCCCCAGCATTTT. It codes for CASSFASGGPQHF.

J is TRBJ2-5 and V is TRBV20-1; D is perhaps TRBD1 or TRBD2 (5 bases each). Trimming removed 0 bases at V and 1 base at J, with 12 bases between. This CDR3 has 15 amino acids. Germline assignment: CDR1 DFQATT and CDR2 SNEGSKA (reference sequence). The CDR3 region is CSARDGVGVQETQYF. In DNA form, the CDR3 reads TGCAGTGCTAGAGATGGGGTGGGGGTCCAAGAGACCCAGTACTTC.

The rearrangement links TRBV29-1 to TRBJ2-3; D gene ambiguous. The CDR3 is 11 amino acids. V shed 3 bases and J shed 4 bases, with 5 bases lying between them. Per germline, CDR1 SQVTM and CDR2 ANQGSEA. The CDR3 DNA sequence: TGCAGCGTTGATTTCTCAGATACGCAGTATTTT. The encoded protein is CSVDFSDTQYF.

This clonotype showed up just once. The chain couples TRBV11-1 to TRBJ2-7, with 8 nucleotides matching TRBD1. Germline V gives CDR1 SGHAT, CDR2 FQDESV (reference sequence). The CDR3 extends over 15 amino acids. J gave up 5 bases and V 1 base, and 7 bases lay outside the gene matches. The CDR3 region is CASSLDGRGLDEQYF. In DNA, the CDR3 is TGTGCCAGCAGCTTAGACGGCAGGGGGCTTGACGAGCAGTACTTC.

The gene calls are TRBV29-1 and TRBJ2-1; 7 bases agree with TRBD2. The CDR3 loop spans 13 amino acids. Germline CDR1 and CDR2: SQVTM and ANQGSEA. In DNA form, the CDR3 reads TGCAGTGCCTTGGGAGGGCTCTACAATGAGCAGTTCTTC. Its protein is CSALGGLYNEQFF.

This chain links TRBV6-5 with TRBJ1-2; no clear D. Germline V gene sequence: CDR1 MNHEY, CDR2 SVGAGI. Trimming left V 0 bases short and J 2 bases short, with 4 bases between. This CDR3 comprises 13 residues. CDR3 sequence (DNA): TGTGCCAGCAGTTACTCTCCGAACTATGGCTACACCTTC. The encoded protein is CASSYSPNYGYTF.

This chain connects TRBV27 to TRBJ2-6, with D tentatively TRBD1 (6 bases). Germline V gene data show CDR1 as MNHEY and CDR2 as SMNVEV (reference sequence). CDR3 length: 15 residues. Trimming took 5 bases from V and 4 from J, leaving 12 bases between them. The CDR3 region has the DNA TGTGCCAGCAGTCTCACAGGGTTCGGGGCCAACGTCCTGACTTTC. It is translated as CASSLTGFGANVLTF.

The CDR3 DNA follows: TGTGCCAGCAGCTCGGACAGGGCAGACTATGGCTACACCTTC. Translated, it gives CASSSDRADYGYTF. The gene calls are TRBV11-2 and TRBJ1-2, with 8 bases lining up with TRBD1. V gave up 4 bases and J gave up 3 bases; unmatched junction bases: 4. Germline V gene sequence: CDR1 SGHAT, CDR2 FQNNGV. There are 14 residues in the CDR3.

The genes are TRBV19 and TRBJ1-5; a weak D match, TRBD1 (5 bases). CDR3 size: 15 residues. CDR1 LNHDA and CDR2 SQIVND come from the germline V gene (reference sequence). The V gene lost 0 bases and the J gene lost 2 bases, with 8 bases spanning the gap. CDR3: CASSIDREGNQPQHF. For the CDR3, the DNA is TGTGCCAGTAGTATAGACAGGGAGGGCAATCAGCCCCAGCATTTT.

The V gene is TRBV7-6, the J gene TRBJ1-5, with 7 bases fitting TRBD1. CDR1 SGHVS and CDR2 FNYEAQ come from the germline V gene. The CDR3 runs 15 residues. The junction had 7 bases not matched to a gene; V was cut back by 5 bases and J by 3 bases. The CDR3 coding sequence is TGTGCCAGCAGCGAGCGACAGGGAGTCAATCAGCCCCAGCATTTT. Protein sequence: CASSERQGVNQPQHF.

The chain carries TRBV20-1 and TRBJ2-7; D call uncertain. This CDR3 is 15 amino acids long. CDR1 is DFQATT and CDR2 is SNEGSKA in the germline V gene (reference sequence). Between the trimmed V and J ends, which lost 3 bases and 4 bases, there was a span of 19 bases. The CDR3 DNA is TGCAGTGCTAGGGCCAGAACGCAAGTTACTTACGAGCAGTACTTC. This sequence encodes CSARARTQVTYEQYF.

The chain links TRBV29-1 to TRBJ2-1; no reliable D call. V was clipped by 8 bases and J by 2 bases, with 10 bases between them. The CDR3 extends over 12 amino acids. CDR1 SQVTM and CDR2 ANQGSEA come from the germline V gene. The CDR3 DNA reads TGCAGCTCCTCACGGGCCTACAATGAGCAGTTCTTC. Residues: CSSSRAYNEQFF.

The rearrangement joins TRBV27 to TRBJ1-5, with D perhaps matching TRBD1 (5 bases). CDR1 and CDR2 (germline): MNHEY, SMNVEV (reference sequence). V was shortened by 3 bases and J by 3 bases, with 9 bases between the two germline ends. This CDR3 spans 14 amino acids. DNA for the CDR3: TGTGCCAGCAGTTTCGGGGCAGACAATCAGCCCCAGCATTTT. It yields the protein CASSFGADNQPQHF.

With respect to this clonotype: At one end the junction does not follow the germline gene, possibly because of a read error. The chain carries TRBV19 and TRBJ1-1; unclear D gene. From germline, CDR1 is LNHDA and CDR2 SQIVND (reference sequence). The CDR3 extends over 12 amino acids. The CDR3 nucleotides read TGTGCCAGTAGACACAAGAACACTGAAGTTTTCTTT. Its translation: CASRHKNTEVFF.

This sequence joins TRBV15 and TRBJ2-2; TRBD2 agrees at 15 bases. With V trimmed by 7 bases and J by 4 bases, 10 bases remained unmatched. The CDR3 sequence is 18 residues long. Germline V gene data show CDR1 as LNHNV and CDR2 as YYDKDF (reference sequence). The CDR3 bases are TGTGCCACCATCGTGCCGGGACTAGCGGGGGGATCCACCGGGGAGCTGTTTTTT. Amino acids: CATIVPGLAGGSTGELFF.